This TCR beta chain comes out of a study of HIV-infected patients and healthy controls. Study-wide findings and caveats: The diversity differences were not explained by slight age and sex differences between study cohorts.

This clonotype was detected a few times. Its cognate antigen is unknown. Alpha and beta constant-region primers primed reverse transcription of around 500 ng RNA. Alpha and beta chain libraries were made separately by chain-specific third strand synthesis with multiplexing indices. Using its own MiXCR run on the 5' RACE reads, TCRdb lists one record per CDR3 protein. The sample includes fewer than 11,000 distinct CDR3 sequences, 5.2% seen only once; the top ten take more than 12%. Germline CDR1 reads DFQATT; CDR2 reads SNEGSKA (reference sequence). The length of the CDR3 is 14 residues. With 5 bases removed from V and 4 bases from J, the gap between germline ends came to 17 bases. No cell fractionation was done, so the repertoire covers all unsorted peripheral blood T cells.

The rearrangement uses TRBV20-1 and TRBJ1-1; D might be TRBD1 (6 bases). This material consisted of blood, taken before antiretroviral therapy. The TCR sequence derives from an adult with HIV infection. DNA for the CDR3: TGCAGTGCTCTCACCCCCACAGGGACCACTGAAGCTTTCTTT. It codes for CSALTPTGTTEAFF.